This TCR beta chain was recorded in a study of cytomegalovirus exposure and HLA in healthy donors. Study in general: In a later analysis, it was reported that the approximately 110 validation repertoires had been produced on the same platform as the roughly 700 repertoires belonging to the first cohort. Study-level points and caveats: Most observed TCR sequences were rare, whereas some public TCRs were detected in many donors.

The study drew the donors from its roughly 110-subject validation cohort, separate from the roughly 700-subject first cohort. This clone was observed once. Its target is unknown. This table comes from immunoSEQ multiplex PCR, and its TCRdb copy is limited to in-frame clones, with some not included. The sample yields about 100,000 clones, about 85% seen once. The CDR3 sequence is 16 residues long. Looked up from germline, CDR1 is SGDLS and CDR2 is YYNGEE. J was trimmed by 3 bases and V by 2 bases; bases with no gene match: 6. The rearrangement uses TRBV9 and TRBJ2-3; TRBD1 matches 10 bases. The material sequenced was PBMCs. The clonotype was recovered from a woman younger than 35 in good health and CMV-seronegative. CDR3 region: CASSVGTGEGTDTQYF. As DNA, the CDR3 is TGTGCCAGCAGCGTCGGGACAGGGGAAGGGACAGATACGCAGTATTTT.